This T cell receptor beta chain was retrieved from a study of CD8+CD57+ T cells in acquired aplastic anemia. Turning to the study itself: The average for DNA from sorted CD4+ and CD8+ cells was 3 to 4 ug. The study's findings and limits: The same twenty-nine CD8+ CDR3 sequences occurred in patients and in controls.

Before being chosen for sequencing, patients had shown CD8+CD57+ cell expansion by flow cytometry. Each patient had severe acquired aplastic anemia. No therapy was given to patients before blood sampling. TCR beta VDJ combinations and CDR3 sequences were profiled from genomic DNA. TCRdb redid the calling of the reads with MiXCR, one entry per CDR3 protein. The data contain 150,000 to 180,000 distinct CDR3 sequences, around half of them singletons. The CDR3 sequence is 16 residues long. Per germline, CDR1 ENHRY and CDR2 SYGVKD. Trimming cost V 2 bases and J 0 bases, with 11 bases left between them. As regards this clonotype: The antigen remains unidentified.

The sequenced sample consisted of sorted CD4+, CD8+, or CD8+CD57+ T cells (not recorded which) from PBMCs. This receptor was identified in a human donor with aplastic anemia. This rearrangement joins TRBV10-3 to TRBJ1-5, with D possibly TRBD1 on 5 matching bases. CDR3 nucleotide sequence: TGTGCCATCAGTGAGAGAGGGGAAAATAGCAATCAGCCCCAGCATTTT. It is translated as CAISERGENSNQPQHF.